Below are 20 T cell receptor beta chains sequenced from a single sample in a study of CD8 T cells in Susac syndrome. cDNA came from 0.5 to 1 ug RNA primed by random hexamers. TCRdb redid the calling of the immunoSEQ multiplex PCR reads with MiXCR, one entry per CDR3 protein. The data hold roughly 250,000 distinct CDR3 sequences, with about 96% observed a single time. Sequenced material: CD4+ T cells from PBMCs. These receptors were taken from a human donor with Susac syndrome.

This rearrangement joins TRBV19 to TRBJ2-6, with D uncertain. Per the germline V gene, CDR1 is LNHDA and CDR2 is SQIVND (reference sequence). The CDR3 has 14 amino acids. V was clipped by 6 bases and J by 9 bases, with 15 bases between them. The CDR3 nucleotides read TGTGCCAGTAGGGACGACGGCATTCTCAACGTCCTGACTTTC. Its translation is CASRDDGILNVLTF.

This chain joins TRBV18 and TRBJ2-7; D is ambiguous. The length of the CDR3 is 15 residues. Germline values: CDR1 KGHSH, CDR2 LQKENI. The V and J ends lost 6 bases and 7 bases respectively, with 22 bases between them. The CDR3 DNA reads as TGTGCCAGCTCCCCGGATGGGCCTACTCACACGGAGCAGTACTTC. Translation: CASSPDGPTHTEQYF. The whole variable domain, remainder taken from reference TRBV18 and TRBJ2-7, is NAGVMQNPRHLVRRRGQEARLRCSPMKGHSHVYWYRQLPEEGLKFMVYLQKENIIDESGMPKERFSAEFPKEGPSILRIQQVVRGDSAAYFCASSPDGPTHTEQYFGPGTRLTVT.

The genes are TRBV5-1 and TRBJ1-5; D ambiguous. CDR1 is SGHRS, CDR2 YFSETQ, per germline. With 0 bases removed from V and 6 bases from J, the gap between germline ends came to 7 bases. The CDR3 is 13 residues long. The CDR3 here is CASSLESTQPQHF. CDR3 DNA: TGCGCCAGCAGCTTGGAATCTACTCAGCCCCAGCATTTT.

The chain joins TRBV24-1 to TRBJ2-1; D gene unclear. V was trimmed by 2 bases and J by 6 bases, leaving 16 bases between them. CDR1 KGHDR and CDR2 SFDVKD come from the germline V gene. The CDR3 totals 16 residues. The CDR3 sequence: CATSDSWTQTFNEQFF. CDR3 in DNA: TGTGCCACCAGTGATTCCTGGACCCAAACCTTCAATGAGCAGTTCTTC.

The rearrangement uses TRBV9 and TRBJ1-1; D is unclear. The V and J ends lost 0 bases and 3 bases respectively, with 12 bases between them. CDR1 SGDLS and CDR2 YYNGEE come from the germline V gene. The CDR3 is made up of 15 amino acids. The CDR3 spells CASSVEARADTEAFF. Written as DNA, the CDR3 is TGTGCCAGCAGCGTAGAAGCCCGGGCGGACACTGAAGCTTTCTTT.

This sequence joins TRBV20-1 and TRBJ2-5, with 12 bases identical to TRBD2. The CDR3 length is 15 residues. Germline V gene lookup returns CDR1 DFQATT and CDR2 SNEGSKA (reference sequence). V gave up 5 bases and J gave up 4 bases; unmatched junction bases: 8. The CDR3 region is CSASKLAGGRETQYF. The CDR3 DNA sequence: TGCAGTGCTTCAAAACTAGCGGGAGGCCGAGAGACCCAGTACTTC.

This chain links TRBV20-1 with TRBJ2-7, with 8 bases fitting TRBD2. This CDR3 contains 15 residues. The germline V gene encodes CDR1 DFQATT and CDR2 SNEGSKA (reference sequence). Trimming at V came to 5 bases and at J to 2 bases, leaving 11 bases not matched to a gene. The CDR3 sequence is CSALIREGTTYEQYF. The CDR3, as DNA: TGCAGTGCTTTGATACGGGAGGGGACTACCTACGAGCAGTACTTC.

The chain uses TRBV5-6 and TRBJ1-1; maybe TRBD1 (5 bases). This CDR3 has 15 residues. Germline V gives CDR1 SGHDT, CDR2 YYEEEE. V lost 1 base and J lost 1, with 11 bases in between. In DNA, the CDR3 is TGTGCCAGCAGCTTGCGCGCAGGGTGGAACACTGAAGCTTTCTTT. It translates to CASSLRAGWNTEAFF.

The chain uses TRBV20-1 and TRBJ2-1; 7 bases map to TRBD2. This CDR3 spans 17 amino acids. The V and J ends lost 3 bases and 5 bases, in that order; junction bases with no gene match: 16. CDR1 and CDR2 from the germline V gene are DFQATT and SNEGSKA (reference sequence). Written as DNA, the CDR3 is TGCAGTGCTAGCCCTAGCGGAGGGTGGCAGGGCCACAATGAGCAGTTCTTC. Translation: CSASPSGGWQGHNEQFF.

V gene TRBV29-1 combines with J gene TRBJ2-2; D call uncertain. The germline V gene has CDR1 SQVTM and CDR2 ANQGSEA. This CDR3 contains 11 residues. The V and J ends lost 5 bases and 0 bases respectively, with 1 base between them. The CDR3 DNA is TGCAGCGTTTCGAACACCGGGGAGCTGTTTTTT. Its protein product is CSVSNTGELFF.

The chain links TRBV20-1 to TRBJ2-5, with D tentatively TRBD1 (5 bases). The V end was cut by 3 bases, the J end by 1 base, with 12 bases between. This CDR3 region has 14 residues. The V gene's germline CDR1 is DFQATT and CDR2 SNEGSKA (reference sequence). This CDR3 reads CSASHRTPQETQYF. The CDR3 DNA reads TGCAGTGCTAGCCACAGGACCCCCCAAGAGACCCAGTACTTC.

The chain is built from TRBV20-1 and TRBJ1-1; D gene unclear. Trimming took 3 bases from V and 1 from J, leaving 9 bases between them. Germline V gene data show CDR1 as DFQATT and CDR2 as SNEGSKA (reference sequence). The CDR3 runs 13 residues. The DNA for the CDR3 is TGCAGTGCTAGGGGCAGCCCGAACACTGAAGCTTTCTTT. Protein: CSARGSPNTEAFF.

CDR3: CASSAKYTGELFF. CDR3 DNA: TGTGCCAGCAGCGCAAAATACACCGGGGAGCTGTTTTTT. The rearrangement joins TRBV6-4 to TRBJ2-2; D ambiguous. Trimming removed 6 bases from V and 3 bases from J, with 8 bases in between. Germline V gene data show CDR1 as MRHNA and CDR2 as SNTAGT. This CDR3 comprises 13 residues.

CDR3 DNA: TGCGCCAGCAGCCCCGGAGACAGGGGGCCTGATGAGCAGTTCTTC. Translation gives CASSPGDRGPDEQFF. The V call is TRBV5-1, the J call TRBJ2-1; 10 bases are a match to TRBD1. With 4 bases clipped from V and 8 bases from J, the junction kept 9 bases outside the gene matches. The CDR3 has 15 residues. CDR1 and CDR2 from the germline V gene are SGHRS and YFSETQ.

The chain uses TRBV6-5 and TRBJ1-2; 8 positions match TRBD1. V trimming: 4 bases; J trimming: 4 bases; junction bases outside the gene matches: 11. The CDR3 length is 16 residues. CDR1 is MNHEY and CDR2 is SVGAGI in the germline V gene. The chain's CDR3 is CASSSYFGQGTYGYTF. CDR3 bases: TGTGCCAGCAGTTCCTACTTTGGACAGGGAACCTATGGCTACACCTTC.

The rearrangement uses TRBV4-1 and TRBJ2-3; TRBD2 aligns across 7 bases. Germline V gene data show CDR1 as MGHRA and CDR2 as YSYEKL. This CDR3 has 20 amino acids. Trimming at V came to 0 bases and at J to 1 base, leaving 16 bases not matched to a gene. This CDR3 is CASSQDSSRSGTSRTDTQYF. The CDR3 nucleotides are TGCGCCAGCAGCCAAGATTCGAGCCGAAGCGGGACCAGTCGCACAGATACGCAGTATTTT.

V usage is TRBV3-1 and J usage is TRBJ1-1, with D possibly matching TRBD1 (6 bases). The CDR3 runs 15 residues. Trimming took 4 bases from V and 1 from J, leaving 13 bases between them. Germline V gives CDR1 LGHDT, CDR2 YNNKEL (reference sequence). As DNA, the CDR3 is TGTGCCAGCAGCCTCCGGGACACAAAGAACACTGAAGCTTTCTTT. It is translated as CASSLRDTKNTEAFF.

The chain joins TRBV11-2 to TRBJ2-1, with 12 bases matching TRBD2. The J segment lost 9 bases and the V segment lost 5 bases, leaving 11 bases of the junction unmatched. The CDR3 totals 16 residues. From germline, CDR1 is SGHAT and CDR2 FQNNGV. CDR3: CASSLRLAGVVLEQFF. The CDR3, as DNA: TGTGCCAGCAGCCTAAGACTAGCGGGAGTGGTTCTTGAGCAGTTCTTC. The full variable domain, rest sourced from reference TRBV11-2 and TRBJ2-1, is EAGVAQSPRYKIIEKRQSVAFWCNPISGHATLYWYQQILGQGPKLLIQFQNNGVVDDSQLPKDRFSAERLKGVDSTLKIQPAKLEDSAVYLCASSLRLAGVVLEQFFGPGTRLTVL.

J is TRBJ1-5 and V is TRBV28, with D possibly being TRBD1 (6 bases). Germline values: CDR1 MDHEN, CDR2 SYDVKM. The germline V and J ends were trimmed by 8 bases and 6 bases, with 11 bases remaining between them. This CDR3 comprises 12 residues. CDR3 sequence reads: CASLTGSQPQHF. CDR3 sequence (DNA): TGTGCCAGCCTTACAGGGTCTCAGCCCCAGCATTTT.

The chain recombines TRBV5-6 with TRBJ2-2; possible D gene TRBD2, 6 bases. Germline assignment: CDR1 SGHDT and CDR2 YYEEEE. CDR3 length: 16 residues. V lost 1 base and J 4 bases, leaving 14 bases between the germline ends. The CDR3 sequence: CASSLRFAGSTGELFF. In DNA form, the CDR3 reads TGTGCCAGCAGCTTGCGTTTTGCGGGAAGCACCGGGGAGCTGTTTTTT.